The table lists the clone carrying this T cell receptor beta chain with many counts. Its matching antigen is unknown. TCRdb passed the 5' RACE reads through MiXCR, listing each CDR3 protein once. The table has about 52,000 distinct CDR3 sequences, approximately 10% seen once. The source of the sample is a study of early T cells in non-severe SARS-CoV-2 infection. About the research overall: Unsorted whole blood bulk RNA was sequenced, with unpaired chains.

Study observations and caveats: The study's VDJdb matching favored anti-spike CD8 responses and missed private and CD4 specificities.

CDR1 and CDR2 (germline): SGHVS, FQNEAQ. This CDR3 is built from 11 residues. Trimming left V 8 bases short and J 10 bases short, with 11 bases between. Sequencing input: whole blood. This receptor was obtained from an adult who was a healthcare worker with PCR-confirmed SARS-CoV-2 infection or an uninfected control (not recorded which). The V and J genes are TRBV7-8 and TRBJ2-2; tentatively, D is TRBD1 or TRBD2 (6 bases each). CDR3 residues: CASDGGQELFF. The CDR3 region has the DNA TGTGCCAGCGATGGGGGGCAGGAGCTGTTTTTT.